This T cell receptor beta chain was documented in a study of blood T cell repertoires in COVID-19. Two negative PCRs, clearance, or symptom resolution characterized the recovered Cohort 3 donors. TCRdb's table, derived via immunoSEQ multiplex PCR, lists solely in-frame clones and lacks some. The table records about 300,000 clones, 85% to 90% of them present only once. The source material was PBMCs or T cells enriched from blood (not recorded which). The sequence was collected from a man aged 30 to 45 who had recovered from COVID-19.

The CDR3 protein is CASSFGSTANTGELFF. In nucleotides, the CDR3 is TGCGCCAGCAGTTTCGGTAGTACAGCCAACACCGGGGAGCTGTTTTTT. V and J are TRBV5-1 and TRBJ2-2, with D unresolved. The V gene's germline CDR1 is SGHRS and CDR2 YFSETQ. This CDR3 region has 16 residues. V was clipped by 5 bases and J by 2 bases, with 16 bases between them.